The T cell receptor beta chain under discussion was sequenced for a study of OX40 agonist ivuxolimab in advanced cancers. A note on the overall study: Ivuxolimab was a fully human IgG2 agonistic monoclonal antibody targeting the costimulatory receptor OX40 (CD134). Intravenous ivuxolimab was administered to patients every 2 weeks at six dose levels: 0.01, 0.1, 0.3, 1.5, 3 and 10 mg/kg. Of the roughly 51 patients in dose escalation, around 19 had hepatocellular carcinoma, some 15 had melanoma, 9 had renal cell carcinoma and 9 had head and neck cancer. A male proportion of 75% to 85% and a mean age of 60 years, ranging from 23 to 79, were recorded for the dose-escalation cohort. Prior anti-PD-1, anti-PD-L1 or anti-CTLA-4 therapy was permitted, and 40% of dose-escalation patients had received checkpoint inhibitors. Partial responses were achieved by three dose-escalation patients, of whom one had hepatocellular carcinoma and two had cutaneous melanoma. The purpose of peripheral TCRbeta sequencing was to test whether ivuxolimab changed TCR sequence diversity and led to clonal T-cell expansion. The paper reports the monotherapy dose-escalation portion (N ≈ 52 patients) of the phase I ivuxolimab trial.

The full study reports these points: Partial responders in the 0.1-3.0 mg/kg groups had among the lowest normalized peripheral clonal expansion, especially among CD8+ T cells. Antigen specificity was not determined for the clonally expanded peripheral T cells. After ivuxolimab, more expanded clones were found on average in CD8+ T cells than in CD4+ T cells. Low levels of normalized T-cell clonal expansion were also seen in some patients who did not respond. At doses of 0.1 to 3.0 mg/kg, clonal expansion of both CD4+ and CD8+ T cells in blood was seen between baseline and week 6.

Genomic DNA was isolated from the sorted cells so that the TCRbeta CDR3 region could be sequenced. The immunoSEQ Assay was used for sequencing of TCRbeta CDR3 regions. TCRdb limited this immuneACCESS table to in-frame rearrangements with V and J called. A share of clones is missing; checked studies link under half to unresolved V genes, and the rest is unexplained. The sample includes tens of thousands of clones, with around 90% observed a single time. About 0.8% of the sample comes from the top ten. Details on this clone: Which antigen it targets is not known. Base qualities are missing; no much larger clone stands one base away.

Patients with a history of autoimmune disease or receiving systemic immunosuppression were excluded from the trial. Peripheral blood for TCR sequencing was collected from all dose cohorts at baseline, on cycle 4 day 1, and on cycle 7 day 1. Samples came from an open-label, multicenter, first-in-human phase I dose-escalation trial of ivuxolimab. The trial enrolled adults with locally advanced or metastatic head and neck squamous cell, hepatocellular, melanoma or renal cell carcinoma. Before TCR sequencing, CD4+ and CD8+ T cells were separately sorted from peripheral blood. The sequences come from CD4+ or CD8+ T cells sorted from blood, collected in a trial of the OX40 agonist ivuxolimab. This clonotype was sampled from an adult with an advanced solid tumor such as melanoma, head and neck, liver or kidney cancer.

In nucleotide form, the sequence is TGTGCCATCAGTGAGTGGACGGGACACCCGAACACTGAAGCTTTCTTT. Translation gives CAISEWTGHPNTEAFF. The chain is assembled from TRBV10-3 and TRBJ1-1; TRBD1 might be the D gene, on 6 matching bases. In the germline V gene, CDR1 corresponds to ENHRY and CDR2 to SYGVKD. Trimming takes 1 base from V and 1 base from J, and the germline ends sit 13 bases apart. From the cysteine up to the phenylalanine, the CDR3 has a length of 16 residues. Just the 48-base CDR3 DNA is kept, in frame starting at base 1.